This entry concerns a single TCR beta chain. PBMCs yielded sorted CD4+ and CD8+ T cells. Isolated RNA was reverse transcribed into cDNA used as the sequencing template. Data came from immunoSEQ multiplex PCR; TCRdb stores just in-frame clones and leaves some out. The sample has about 180,000 clones, about 63% seen once. The CDR3 loop spans 13 amino acids. Trimming left V 7 bases short and J 7 bases short, with 18 bases between. The germline CDR1 and CDR2 sequences are SGHRS and YFSETQ. The data stem from a study of CD8+ T cells in alopecia areata. Study as a whole: In an open-label trial, patients got 5 to 10 mg tofacitinib twice daily. For 6 to 18 months, tofacitinib was taken, and 6 months off drug followed.

The receptor was isolated from a human donor with alopecia areata. The chain has TRBV5-1 and TRBJ2-7; D unclear. This material consisted of CD4+ T cells sorted from blood, taken at week 0. DNA for the CDR3: TGCGCCAGCGCGCAAGGTGGGCTAGGGGAGCAGTACTTC. Translating gives CASAQGGLGEQYF.